The rows below give T cell receptor beta chains drawn from one sample of a study of shared clonotypes between healthy human individuals. Data came from immunoSEQ multiplex PCR; TCRdb stores just in-frame clones and leaves some out. This table has 1.5 million to 1.9 million clones, about 98% appearing once. The sequenced sample consisted of naive CD4+ T cells sorted from blood. These receptor sequences come from a man aged 25-45 years in good health. Both conserved end residues are part of each CDR3. The order of the fields is D gene, clone size, J gene, CDR3 length, V gene, CDR3 protein, CDR3 DNA. A D gene is named only where the DNA matches it firmly. Only part of the rows carry a size: once, few, many, or a class if the clone is expanded.

.,once,TRBJ2-3,13,TRBV15,CATSIAVLRTQYF,TGTGCCACCAGCATCGCGGTACTACGGACGCAGTATTTT
TRBD2,.,TRBJ2-2,19,TRBV11-2,CASSLGPAGGSGSTGELFF,TGTGCCAGCAGCTTAGGTCCAGCCGGGGGGTCCGGTTCCACCGGGGAGCTGTTTTTT
.,.,TRBJ2-2,16,TRBV11-3,CASTGARGGNTGELFF,TGTGCCAGCACCGGGGCGCGTGGGGGCAACACCGGGGAGCTGTTTTTT
.,.,TRBJ2-1,13,TRBV7-2,CASSLNLIDEQFF,TGTGCCAGCAGCTTAAATCTAATCGATGAGCAGTTCTTC
TRBD2,.,TRBJ2-1,15,TRBV5-5,CASRRDYSSYNEQFF,TGTGCCAGCAGGCGGGACTATAGCTCCTACAATGAGCAGTTCTTC
TRBD1,.,TRBJ1-6,14,TRBV5-1,CASSQDRAHSPLHF,TGCGCCAGCAGCCAAGACAGGGCCCACTCACCCCTCCACTTT
.,.,TRBJ1-2,12,TRBV29-1,CSGRSENYGYTF,TGCAGCGGGAGATCCGAGAACTATGGCTACACCTTC
.,.,TRBJ2-3,15,TRBV5-6,CASSLLTRLPDTQYF,TGTGCCAGCAGCCTTTTGACCCGCCTCCCGGATACGCAGTATTTT
TRBD1,once,TRBJ2-3,15,TRBV28,CASRSQGTFTDTQYF,TGTGCCAGCAGGTCACAGGGGACGTTCACAGATACGCAGTATTTT
TRBD1,.,TRBJ2-3,14,TRBV7-2,CASSGTGRIDTQYF,TGTGCCAGCAGCGGGACAGGGAGGATCGATACGCAGTATTTT
TRBD1,.,TRBJ1-1,14,TRBV10-3,CAISDGDGTGEAFF,TGTGCCATCAGTGATGGGGATGGGACAGGAGAAGCTTTCTTT
TRBD1,.,TRBJ2-3,15,TRBV7-7,CASSSGDRGQETQYF,TGTGCTAGCAGCTCCGGGGACAGGGGACAGGAAACGCAGTATTTT
.,.,TRBJ1-5,15,TRBV19,CASTRKGGGDQPQHF,TGTGCCAGTACTCGGAAGGGGGGAGGCGATCAGCCCCAGCATTTT
TRBD2,.,TRBJ2-1,18,TRBV19,CASSIDPPGLAAYNEQFF,TGTGCCAGTAGTATAGACCCCCCGGGACTAGCGGCTTACAATGAGCAGTTCTTC